This TCR beta chain was found in a study of T cells in Graves' hyperthyroidism and ophthalmopathy. Germline V gives CDR1 MNHEY, CDR2 SMNVEV (reference sequence). The CDR3 runs 15 residues. J lost 4 bases, V lost 2 bases, and 4 bases had no gene match. Regions amplified from RNA transcripts were the TCR beta CDR3 regions. First-round RT-PCR with HTBI primers amplified the TCR CDR3 region. TCRdb reprocessed the multiplex PCR reads via MiXCR and lists one record per CDR3 protein. The profile shows 300,000 to 400,000 distinct CDR3 sequences, approximately 15% of them singletons. This clonotype was obtained from a woman aged 55-70 years with Graves' hyperthyroidism. The chain is built from TRBV27 and TRBJ2-1, with 8 bases that match TRBD1. Source material: blood. The CDR3 is CASSLPGGWYNEQFF. CDR3 in DNA: TGTGCCAGCAGTTTACCAGGGGGCTGGTACAATGAGCAGTTCTTC.